This record covers a single TCR beta chain. Its specificity is unknown. These data originate in a study of TIL therapy for anti-PD-1-resistant metastatic lung cancer. Study observations and caveats: Treatment-naive, never-smoker and oncogene-addicted patients were overrepresented in this highly selected cohort.

The CDR3 contains 15 residues. Germline V CDR1 and CDR2: SEHNR, FQNEAQ (reference sequence). With 5 bases clipped from V and 10 bases from J, the junction kept 7 bases outside the gene matches. Stated time point: pre-treatment sample, taken before nivolumab and TIL therapy. The libraries were made with immunoSEQ v3. Each library reached some 2.1 million read pairs, or about 5-6.5 million at deep level. Profiled with immunoSEQ multiplex PCR; TCRdb holds only in-frame clones, not every one. The sample yields 55,000 to 70,000 clones, more than 75% seen once. V and J are TRBV7-9 and TRBJ1-6, with 11 bases that match TRBD1. The specimen was blood, collected at baseline. The TCR comes from a person between 25 and 79 years old with non-small cell lung cancer. The CDR3 DNA sequence: TGTGCCAGCAGCGACAGGACAGGGGGCTCGTCACCCCTCCACTTT. This translates into CASSDRTGGSSPLHF.